This T cell receptor beta chain was sequenced during a study of CD8+ T cells in alopecia areata. Findings and caveats of the study: Compared with normal scalp, lesional scalp had higher clonality and more expanded CD8+ clones. Scalp samples also yield sequences of resident alphabeta T cells from normal skin.

As concerns this clone: The antigen is unknown.

Extracted RNA was reverse transcribed, and the resulting cDNA served as sequencing template. Libraries were prepared by immunoSEQ multiplex PCR; TCRdb keeps only in-frame clonotypes and omits some of them. The table lists about 160,000 clones, roughly 48% of them singletons. Sorting from PBMCs produced CD4+ and CD8+ T cells. This receptor was identified in a human donor with alopecia areata. Source material: CD4+ T cells sorted from blood.

CDR3 DNA sequence: TGTGCCAGCAGCCCTGGCGAGGGAGGAGCCAAAAACATTCAGTACTTC. As protein: CASSPGEGGAKNIQYF. The chain links TRBV7-9 to TRBJ2-4, with D possibly matching TRBD2 (6 bases). Per the germline V gene, CDR1 is SEHNR and CDR2 is FQNEAQ (reference sequence). Between the trimmed V and J ends, which lost 5 bases and 0 bases, there was a span of 14 bases. CDR3 length equals 16 residues.